These T cell receptor beta chains were read from a single sample in a study of blood T cell repertoires in COVID-19. Profiling relied on immunoSEQ multiplex PCR, and the TCRdb table lists in-frame clones only, not all of them. The sample includes roughly 80,000 clones, about four fifths of them seen just once. Material for sequencing was peripheral blood. All receptors derive from a human donor in a cohort sampled during active COVID-19. The conserved cysteine and the conserved F or W are not part of the CDR3 here.

J gene,V gene,CDR3 protein
TRBJ2-5,TRBV6-5,ASSKRTGFGETQY
TRBJ1-1,TRBV6-5,ASSSQRGTEAF
TRBJ1-1,TRBV20-1,SASFPLRYSEAF
TRBJ2-6,TRBV5-4,ASSPGGGSGANVLT
TRBJ1-5,TRBV5-6,ASSLVLGGEPQH
TRBJ2-3,TRBV2,ASSDASGGTDTQY
TRBJ1-2,TRBV7-9,ASSPWDRDINYGYT
TRBJ1-2,TRBV6-5,ASSSDWQRADYI
TRBJ1-2,TRBV6-2/TRBV6-3,ASSLGTPVGGYT
TRBJ2-1,TRBV11-2,ASTPTPGRVHEQF
TRBJ2-5,TRBV5-5,ASSWGHLQETQY
TRBJ2-3,TRBV5-1,ASSSDRGRADTQY
TRBJ2-7,TRBV3-1/TRBV3-2,ASSQNRGEQY
TRBJ1-1,TRBV5-1,ASSLDGQGNTEAF
TRBJ2-1,TRBV29-1,SAELLMGGSEQF
TRBJ2-5,TRBV5-1,ASSLNTGTEETQY
TRBJ2-5,TRBV2,ASSDNGGETQY
TRBJ1-1,TRBV5-1,ASSWAPIGQGKESTEAF
TRBJ1-1,TRBV29-1,SVWEPGTEAF
TRBJ2-7,TRBV3-1/TRBV3-2,ASSPSSYEQY
TRBJ1-5,TRBV2,ASSRRDSNQPQH
TRBJ2-7,TRBV19,ASSTDRGEQY
TRBJ1-3,TRBV10-3,AISPGLSGNTIY
TRBJ2-1,TRBV6-2/TRBV6-3,ASSPDSYNEQF
TRBJ1-5,TRBV18,ASSRGLGQPQH
TRBJ2-4,TRBV27,ASSSTGGNIQY
TRBJ1-6,TRBV5-6,ASSPRQGKAVSPLH
TRBJ1-2,TRBV10-3,AISESRDRVGYT
TRBJ2-1,TRBV9,ASSVGTTNEQF
TRBJ2-3,TRBV5-6,ASSAYSTDTQY
TRBJ2-7,TRBV6-2/TRBV6-3,ASSSSSEQY
TRBJ2-1,TRBV5-6,ASSKEVAGDEQF
TRBJ2-5,TRBV5-1,ASSPGTGEETQY
TRBJ1-5,TRBV6-1,ASSEAGVRSNQPQH
TRBJ1-6,TRBV4-1,ASSQETGTGDIAPLH
TRBJ1-5,TRBV6-5,ASSYNRGSNQPQH
TRBJ2-1,TRBV29-1,SVEGSGSRSYNEQF
TRBJ1-5,TRBV2,ASTYKATGLDQPQH
TRBJ1-1,TRBV5-4,ASSLVDREAF
TRBJ1-4,TRBV2,ASRGQGEKLF
TRBJ1-2,TRBV16,ASSQSSRGYT
TRBJ1-1,TRBV4-1,ASSRAGTYNTEAF
TRBJ1-5,TRBV21-1,ASSRDQPQH
TRBJ1-5,TRBV27,ASSDRQAGPYSNQPQH
TRBJ2-5,TRBV5-1,ASSTTSSQETQY
TRBJ1-5,TRBV5-4,AGSPDINQPQH
TRBJ2-3,TRBV5-1,ASSFGGGSTDTQY
TRBJ2-1,TRBV24-1,ATSDSPLSGGSYNEQF
TRBJ2-7,TRBV3-1/TRBV3-2,ASSLGRVGEQY
TRBJ2-7,TRBV2,ASNLAGPYEQY
TRBJ2-2,TRBV5-1,ASSLAGSSTGELF
TRBJ1-5,TRBV9,ASSVGVGANQPQH
TRBJ2-7,TRBV5-1,ASSQGLSQASYEQY